Below, 13 T cell receptor beta chains from the same sample are listed, as sequenced in a study of blood T cell repertoires in COVID-19. This table comes from immunoSEQ multiplex PCR, and its TCRdb copy is limited to in-frame clones, with some not included. The repertoire holds roughly 15,000 clones, with around 90% as singletons. Source material: peripheral blood. These receptors all stem from a man aged 55 to 70 with active COVID-19.

This rearrangement joins TRBV7-3 to TRBJ1-2; perhaps TRBD1 as D (5 bases). Germline CDR1 reads SGHTA; CDR2 reads FQGTGA. V was pared by 5 bases and J by 4 bases, with 11 bases between. CDR3 length: 13 residues. CDR3 in amino acids: CASSATGGYGYTF. The CDR3 nucleotides read TGTGCCAGCAGCGCAACAGGTGGCTATGGCTACACCTTC. Supplemented by reference TRBV7-3 and TRBJ1-2, the full variable domain reads GAGVSQTPSNKVTEKGKYVELRCDPISGHTALYWYRQSLGQGPEFLIYFQGTGAADDSGLPNDRFFAVRPEGSVSTLKIQRTERGDSAVYLCASSATGGYGYTFGSGTRLTVV.

The CDR3 DNA reads TGTGCCAGCAGCCAAGGTCAACAGAACTATGGCTACACCTTC. As protein: CASSQGQQNYGYTF. The gene calls are TRBV3-1 (or the pseudogene TRBV3-2) and TRBJ1-2; D gene ambiguous. The V end lost 1 base, the J end lost 2 bases, and 8 bases lay between the germline ends. This CDR3 is built from 14 residues. The V gene's germline CDR1 is LGHDT and CDR2 YNNKEL (reference sequence).

The gene calls are TRBV15 and TRBJ1-1; the D is unclear. The CDR3 has 13 residues. CDR1 is LNHNV and CDR2 is YYDKDF in the germline V gene (reference sequence). Deletions cut 5 bases from V and 4 bases from J, with 11 bases between. CDR3 sequence reads: CATSPRRSTEAFF. In DNA, the CDR3 is TGTGCCACCAGCCCAAGACGGAGCACTGAAGCTTTCTTT. The variable domain in full, with the rest retrieved from reference TRBV15 and TRBJ1-1, is DAMVIQNPRYQVTQFGKPVTLSCSQTLNHNVMYWYQQKSSQAPKLLFHYYDKDFNNEADTPDNFQSRRPNTSFCFLDIRSPGLGDTAMYLCATSPRRSTEAFFGQGTRLTVV.

This clone was detected once. V and J are TRBV28 and TRBJ1-5; D call uncertain. The CDR3 sequence is 12 residues long. The germline V gene encodes CDR1 MDHEN and CDR2 SYDVKM. Between the trimmed V and J ends, which lost 6 bases and 3 bases, there was a span of 6 bases. CDR3 amino acids: CASSPSNQPQHF. DNA of the CDR3: TGTGCCAGCAGCCCGTCCAATCAGCCCCAGCATTTT.

V and J are TRBV14 and TRBJ2-1; maybe TRBD1 (6 bases). CDR1 is SGHDN, CDR2 FVKESK, per germline. This CDR3 is 14 amino acids long. Trimming cost V 0 bases and J 9 bases, with 12 bases left between them. DNA of the CDR3: TGTGCCAGCAGCCAAGAAGTCTTAGGGGGTGAGCAGTTCTTC. Amino acids: CASSQEVLGGEQFF.

J is TRBJ2-5 and V is TRBV6-5; TRBD1 matches 7 bases. V lost 6 bases, J lost 2 bases, and 6 bases stayed unmatched. From germline, CDR1 is MNHEY and CDR2 SVGAGI. The CDR3 is made up of 14 amino acids. The CDR3 protein is CASSARTGQETQYF. CDR3 nucleotides: TGTGCCAGCAGCGCGAGGACAGGTCAAGAGACCCAGTACTTC.

The chain recombines TRBV3-1 (or the pseudogene TRBV3-2) with TRBJ1-2; no clear D. The germline V and J ends were trimmed by 0 bases and 4 bases, with 18 bases remaining between them. The length of the CDR3 is 17 residues. CDR1 LGHDT and CDR2 YNNKEL come from the germline V gene (reference sequence). CDR3 region: CASSQDPGPRGGYGYTF. The CDR3 nucleotides read TGTGCCAGCAGCCAAGACCCCGGGCCCCGGGGAGGCTATGGCTACACCTTC.

The V call is TRBV9, the J call TRBJ2-7, with 10 bases lining up with TRBD1. Germline lookup yields CDR1 SGDLS and CDR2 YYNGEE. The CDR3 runs to 15 residues. The V gene end was trimmed by 4 bases and the J gene end by 6 bases; junction bases not matched to a gene: 10. CDR3 DNA: TGTGCCAGCAGCCGTTCAGGGACAGGGGTCGGCGAGCAGTACTTC. This gives the protein CASSRSGTGVGEQYF.

In this sample, this clone turned up once. V and J are TRBV19 and TRBJ1-1; D possibly corresponds to TRBD1 (5 bases). The germline V gene has CDR1 LNHDA and CDR2 SQIVND (reference sequence). The CDR3 runs to 16 residues. V was clipped by 7 bases and J by 0 bases, with 18 bases between them. The chain's CDR3 is CASTDKEGMLNTEAFF. DNA for the CDR3: TGTGCCAGTACCGACAAGGAGGGGATGTTGAACACTGAAGCTTTCTTT. Drawing the rest from reference TRBV19 and TRBJ1-1, the complete variable domain is DGGITQSPKYLFRKEGQNVTLSCEQNLNHDAMYWYRQDPGQGLRLIYYSQIVNDFQKGDIAEGYSVSREKKESFPLTVTSAQKNPTAFYLCASTDKEGMLNTEAFFGQGTRLTVV.

CDR3: CASRNDRGRRDTEAFF. CDR3 coding DNA: TGTGCCAGTAGAAACGACAGGGGTCGGAGGGACACTGAAGCTTTCTTT. The rearrangement joins TRBV19 to TRBJ1-1; 8 bases line up with TRBD1. This CDR3 contains 16 residues. V shed 6 bases, J shed 3 bases, and the junction held 12 bases outside the gene matches. Germline V lookup: CDR1 LNHDA, CDR2 SQIVND (reference sequence).

The CDR3 sequence: CSVAPRLRNGYTF. Here the CDR3 DNA reads TGCAGCGTTGCCCCGCGGCTCCGCAATGGCTACACCTTC. The rearrangement joins TRBV29-1 to TRBJ1-2; the D is unclear. The ends were cut back, 4 bases at V and 6 bases at J, with 15 bases in the middle. There are 13 residues in the CDR3. The germline V gene encodes CDR1 SQVTM and CDR2 ANQGSEA.

The rearrangement joins TRBV7-2 to TRBJ1-4; 8 positions agree with TRBD1. J lost 7 bases, V lost 5 bases, and 9 bases had no gene match. CDR1 SGHTA and CDR2 FQGNSA come from the germline V gene. This CDR3 comprises 15 residues. The CDR3 DNA sequence: TGTGCCAGCAGCCCTTCCGGGACAGGTAGTGAAAAACTGTTTTTT. Protein product: CASSPSGTGSEKLFF.

J is TRBJ1-2 and V is TRBV6-6; a possible D gene is TRBD1 (5 bases). The germline gives CDR1 MNHNY, CDR2 SVGAGI (reference sequence). This CDR3 spans 14 amino acids. Trimming took off 10 bases at V and 0 bases at J, with 15 bases between the two ends. CDR3 region: CATARGIPNYGYTF. The CDR3 DNA is TGTGCCACTGCGCGGGGCATACCTAACTATGGCTACACCTTC.